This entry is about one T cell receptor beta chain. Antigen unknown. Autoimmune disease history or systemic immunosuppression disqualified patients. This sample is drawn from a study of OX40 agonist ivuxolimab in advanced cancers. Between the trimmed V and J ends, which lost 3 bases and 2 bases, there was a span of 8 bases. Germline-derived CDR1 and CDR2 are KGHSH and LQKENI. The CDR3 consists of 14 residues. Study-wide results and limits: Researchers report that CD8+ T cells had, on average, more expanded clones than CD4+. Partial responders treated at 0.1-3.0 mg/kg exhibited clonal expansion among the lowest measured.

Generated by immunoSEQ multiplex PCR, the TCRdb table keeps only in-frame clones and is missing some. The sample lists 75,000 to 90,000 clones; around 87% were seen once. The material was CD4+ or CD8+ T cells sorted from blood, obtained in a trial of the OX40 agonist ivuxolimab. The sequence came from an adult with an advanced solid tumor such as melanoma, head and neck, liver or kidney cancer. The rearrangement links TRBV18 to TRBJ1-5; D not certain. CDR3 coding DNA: TGTGCCAGCTCACCTCAGACGGGCAATCAGCCCCAGCATTTT. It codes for CASSPQTGNQPQHF.